Each of the 17 T cell receptor beta chains below was sequenced from the same sample in a study of siplizumab effects on memory and regulatory T cells. Generated by immunoSEQ multiplex PCR, the TCRdb table keeps only in-frame clones and is missing some. The data hold about 72,000 clones, with about 89% observed a single time. The specimen sequenced was CD8+ T cells sorted from blood. The source of these receptors is a human donor in good health.

The V gene is TRBV5-1, the J gene TRBJ2-7, with 7 bases aligning to TRBD1. Looked up from germline, CDR1 is SGHRS and CDR2 is YFSETQ. With 4 bases clipped from V and 5 bases from J, the junction kept 9 bases outside the gene matches. This CDR3 has 14 residues. The CDR3 coding sequence is TGCGCCAGCAGCCCGAGGACAGGTGGGGACGAGCAGTACTTC. Translating it yields CASSPRTGGDEQYF.

The V call is TRBV5-8, the J call TRBJ2-5, with D possibly matching TRBD1 (5 bases). Germline CDR1 is SGHTS and CDR2 is YDEGEE. The CDR3 has 15 amino acids. V lost 1 base and J 5 bases, leaving 15 bases between the germline ends. This CDR3 is CASSLRAGNGETQYF. The CDR3 DNA is TGTGCCAGCAGCTTGAGGGCAGGGAATGGTGAGACCCAGTACTTC. The variable domain in full, completed from reference TRBV5-8 and TRBJ2-5, reads EAGVTQSPTHLIKTRGQQATLRCSPISGHTSVYWYQQALGLGLQFLLWYDEGEERNRGNFPPRFSGRQFPNYSSELNVNALELEDSALYLCASSLRAGNGETQYFGPGTRLLVL.

The chain recombines TRBV14 with TRBJ2-1; weak D call: TRBD2 (5 bases). CDR1 SGHDN and CDR2 FVKESK come from the germline V gene. Trimming pared 1 base from V and 4 bases from J, leaving 5 bases between. The CDR3 spans 13 residues. CDR3: CASSQGGYNEQFF. CDR3 DNA: TGTGCCAGCAGCCAAGGAGGGTACAATGAGCAGTTCTTC.

The CDR3, as DNA: TGTGCCAGCAGTTTGATGGGCGGGAACACCGGGGAGCTGTTTTTT. Translating it yields CASSLMGGNTGELFF. This rearrangement joins TRBV27 to TRBJ2-2; the D is unclear. The CDR3 has 15 amino acids. CDR1 is MNHEY and CDR2 is SMNVEV in the germline V gene (reference sequence). V gave up 3 bases and J gave up 1 base, with 9 bases separating them.

V is TRBV4-1 and J is TRBJ2-7; D call uncertain. The germline CDR1 and CDR2 sequences are MGHRA and YSYEKL. V was clipped by 1 base and J by 7 bases, with 17 bases between them. CDR3 length: 15 amino acids. As DNA, the CDR3 is TGCGCCAGCAGCCAAGTGGCAGGAGAAATTTTGGAGCAGTACTTC. Protein product: CASSQVAGEILEQYF.

The chain links TRBV4-1 to TRBJ2-1; a weak D match, TRBD2 (8 bases). The CDR3 sequence is 15 residues long. Germline CDR1 is MGHRA and CDR2 is YSYEKL. Trimming stripped 5 bases from V and 8 bases from J, with 19 bases between. In DNA form, the CDR3 reads TGCGCCAGCAGCGAGTCGGGACTAGGGACAGATGAGCAGTTCTTC. Translated: CASSESGLGTDEQFF.

This clone was counted only a few times. The V call is TRBV25-1, the J call TRBJ1-1; 7 positions match TRBD1. The CDR3 sequence is 15 residues long. Per germline, CDR1 MGHDK and CDR2 SYGVNS. J gave up 1 base and V 7 bases, and 9 bases lay outside the gene matches. The CDR3 loop is CASTPGGDRNTEAFF. The DNA for the CDR3 is TGTGCCAGCACCCCGGGGGGGGACAGGAACACTGAAGCTTTCTTT.

This chain connects TRBV4-1 to TRBJ2-3; TRBD2 aligns across 7 bases. There are 17 residues in the CDR3. Germline V gene data show CDR1 as MGHRA and CDR2 as YSYEKL. V was clipped by 5 bases and J by 0 bases; unmatched bases: 11. CDR3 sequence reads: CASSSRGAGTSTDTQYF. The CDR3 DNA follows: TGCGCCAGCAGCTCCCGGGGAGCGGGAACTAGCACAGATACGCAGTATTTT.

The V call is TRBV7-9, the J call TRBJ2-3; D gene uncertain. Germline V gives CDR1 SEHNR, CDR2 FQNEAQ (reference sequence). This CDR3 has 15 residues. V lost 1 base and J lost 5, with 13 bases in between. The CDR3 nucleotides are TGTGCCAGCAGCTTAGGGTGGGAAATAGGAGATACGCAGTATTTT. It encodes CASSLGWEIGDTQYF.

This chain uses TRBV11-2 with TRBJ2-7; a weak D match, TRBD1 (6 bases). This CDR3 has 12 residues. V lost 5 bases and J 9 bases, leaving 14 bases between the germline ends. CDR1 and CDR2 from the germline V gene are SGHAT and FQNNGV. CDR3 sequence (DNA): TGTGCCAGCAGCCACAGGGCTCGGGGGCAGTACTTC. Translated: CASSHRARGQYF.

The chain has TRBV6-4 and TRBJ2-2; D might be TRBD1 (5 bases). Germline CDR1 MRHNA, CDR2 SNTAGT. There are 13 residues in the CDR3. V lost 6 bases and J 6 bases, leaving 11 bases between the germline ends. The CDR3 sequence is CASSSGFPGELFF. Here the CDR3 DNA reads TGTGCCAGCAGCTCAGGGTTTCCCGGGGAGCTGTTTTTT.

Comment on this clone: Other DNA sequences in this sample translate to the same CDR3. The rearrangement links TRBV2 to TRBJ1-1, with 11 bases aligning to TRBD1. This CDR3 is 16 amino acids long. With 3 bases clipped from V and 0 bases from J, the junction kept 3 bases outside the gene matches. Germline CDR1 is SNHLY and CDR2 is FYNNEI. The CDR3 here is CASSERDRGVNTEAFF. CDR3 nucleotide sequence: TGTGCCAGCAGTGAGAGGGACAGGGGGGTGAACACTGAAGCTTTCTTT.

This chain joins TRBV6-6 and TRBJ1-2, with D maybe TRBD1 (5 bases). This CDR3 has 14 amino acids. The V gene's germline CDR1 is MNHNY and CDR2 SVGAGI (reference sequence). The V and J ends lost 2 bases and 6 bases respectively, with 13 bases between them. The CDR3 protein is CASSYQGGIDGYTF. Here the CDR3 DNA reads TGTGCCAGCAGTTACCAGGGAGGTATAGATGGCTACACCTTC.

The chain couples TRBV6-5 to TRBJ1-5, with no clear D. Germline V CDR1 and CDR2: MNHEY, SVGAGI. V shed 3 bases and J shed 4 bases, with 7 bases lying between them. The CDR3 loop spans 13 amino acids. In DNA form, the CDR3 reads TGTGCCAGCAGTTATGCGGTAAATCAGCCCCAGCATTTT. Its protein is CASSYAVNQPQHF.

The V and J genes are TRBV7-2 and TRBJ2-7; D is perhaps TRBD1 or TRBD2 (6 bases each). The V gene's germline CDR1 is SGHTA and CDR2 FQGNSA. The ends were cut back, 5 bases at V and 2 bases at J, with 13 bases in the middle. This CDR3 is built from 14 residues. The CDR3 bases are TGTGCCAGCAGCCAGGGGAGGAATACCTACGAGCAGTACTTC. Translation gives CASSQGRNTYEQYF. Full variable domain (rest looked up from reference TRBV7-2 and TRBJ2-7): GAGVSQSPSNKVTEKGKDVELRCDPISGHTALYWYRQSLGQGLEFLIYFQGNSAPDKSGLPSDRFSAERTGGSVSTLTIQRTQQEDSAVYLCASSQGRNTYEQYFGPGTRLTVT.

Only one count was recorded for this clone. The rearrangement uses TRBV7-9 and TRBJ2-1, with D perhaps TRBD1 (6 bases). Germline V gene lookup returns CDR1 SEHNR and CDR2 FQNEAQ (reference sequence). The CDR3 has 16 residues. V dropped 2 bases and J dropped 5 bases, with 16 bases sitting between them. The CDR3 reads CASSLRWGLGDNEQFF. CDR3 sequence (DNA): TGTGCCAGCAGCTTAAGGTGGGGGCTGGGGGACAATGAGCAGTTCTTC. The whole variable domain, remainder taken from reference TRBV7-9 and TRBJ2-1, is DTGVSQNPRHKITKRGQNVTFRCDPISEHNRLYWYRQTLGQGPEFLTYFQNEAQLEKSRLLSDRFSAERPKGSFSTLEIQRTEQGDSAMYLCASSLRWGLGDNEQFFGPGTRLTVL.

The chain links TRBV6-1 to TRBJ1-3, with D uncertain. Trimming took 0 bases from V and 0 from J, leaving 9 bases between them. CDR1 and CDR2 (germline): MNHNS, SASEGT. The CDR3 sequence is 16 residues long. The CDR3 is CASSEARRPSGNTIYF. The CDR3 bases are TGTGCCAGCAGTGAAGCACGGCGTCCCTCTGGAAACACCATATATTTT.